Listed below are T cell receptor beta chains from one sample, sequenced in a study of control samples from healthy donors and cancer patients. Repertoires were generated with immunoSEQ multiplex PCR, while TCRdb's copy carries only in-frame clones and drops some. The table shows approximately 170,000 clones, with about 90% occurring only once. Sequencing was carried out using blood. Every receptor here comes from a woman in her forties or fifties in good health. CDR3s include the opening cysteine and the closing phenylalanine or tryptophan. Fields, in order: J gene, D gene, CDR3 length, clone size, V gene, CDR3 DNA, CDR3 protein. D genes are given only for firm matches. Expanded clones are given a class, and other clones once, few, many or no size at all.

TRBJ2-3,TRBD2,15,.,TRBV7-3,TGTGCCAGCAGCTTAAACGGACTAGAAATGGGTACGCAGTATTTT,CASSLNGLEMGTQYF
TRBJ1-4,.,17,.,TRBV7-9,TGTGCCAGCAGCTTAGGTTCAGGCGGGCAGGCGGATGAAGAACTGTTTTTT,CASSLGSGGQADEELFF
TRBJ2-6,.,15,.,TRBV28,TGTGCCAGCAGTTCTCAAGTCTCTGGGGCCAACGTCCTGACTTTC,CASSSQVSGANVLTF
TRBJ1-2,.,11,.,TRBV28,TGTGCCAGCAGTAGACAGATCGGCTACACCTTC,CASSRQIGYTF
TRBJ2-7,.,15,.,TRBV6-5,TGTGCCAGCAGTTCGGGGGCCCAGGGGAAAAACGAGCAGTACTTC,CASSSGAQGKNEQYF
TRBJ1-2,TRBD1,15,.,TRBV7-8,TGTGCCAGCAGCTTAGTGGGGACAGGGGATCGTGGCTACACCTTC,CASSLVGTGDRGYTF
TRBJ1-1,.,14,.,TRBV30,TGTGCCTGGAGTGTACTAAGTGCGAACACTGAAGCTTTCTTT,CAWSVLSANTEAFF
TRBJ2-2,.,12,.,TRBV5-4,TGTGCCAGCAGCTTGGCTGTCGGGGAGCTGTTTTTT,CASSLAVGELFF
TRBJ2-5,TRBD2,13,once,TRBV6-5,TGTGCCAGCAGTTGGACTAGTCGGGAGACCCAGTACTTC,CASSWTSRETQYF
TRBJ2-3,.,15,.,TRBV9,TGTGCCAGCAGCGTAGAGGGCCGGCACACAGATACGCAGTATTTT,CASSVEGRHTDTQYF
TRBJ1-1,.,14,few,TRBV10-3,TGTGCCATCAGTGTAACAGAACTGAACACTGAAGCTTTCTTT,CAISVTELNTEAFF
TRBJ2-7,.,13,.,TRBV27,TGTGCCAGCAGTTTCCAAAGCTCCTACGAGCAGTACTTC,CASSFQSSYEQYF
TRBJ2-1,.,14,.,TRBV18,TGTGCCAGCTCGTCGAGTAGCTCCTACAATGAGCAGTTCTTC,CASSSSSSYNEQFF
TRBJ2-1,TRBD1,14,.,TRBV29-1,TGCAGCGTTGCTGGGACAGGGGTATACAATGAGCAGTTCTTC,CSVAGTGVYNEQFF
TRBJ2-1,TRBD2,18,.,TRBV18,TGTGCCAGCTCCCCGGGACTAGCGGGAGTTCTCCGCCAGGATGAGCAGTTCTTC,CASSPGLAGVLRQDEQFF
TRBJ2-6,.,16,once,TRBV19,TGTGCCAGTAGGCCCCCCGGGGAGTCCGGGGCCAACGTCCTGACTTTC,CASRPPGESGANVLTF
TRBJ1-5,TRBD1,18,.,TRBV9,TGTGCCAGCAGCGTAGTTAAGGACAGGGGGTCCCTCAATCAGCCCCAGCATTTT,CASSVVKDRGSLNQPQHF
TRBJ2-2,.,14,.,TRBV6-5,TGTGCCAGCAGTTACTCGTCTCTGTCCGGGGAGCTGTTTTTT,CASSYSSLSGELFF
TRBJ2-5,.,15,.,TRBV6-5,TGTGCCAGCAGTTACTCGGGTCCGACGGAAGAGACCCAGTACTTC,CASSYSGPTEETQYF
TRBJ2-3,.,12,.,TRBV24-1,TGTGCCACCAGCGCGTCCAGGGATACGCAGTATTTT,CATSASRDTQYF
TRBJ2-7,TRBD2,15,.,TRBV7-8,TGTGCCAGCAGCTCACCGGGACTAGCGACTGGGGAGCAGTACTTC,CASSSPGLATGEQYF
TRBJ1-5,.,14,.,TRBV5-1,TGCGCCAGCAGCTTCCGAGGAGGGAGTCAGCCCCAGCATTTT,CASSFRGGSQPQHF
TRBJ1-3,.,14,.,TRBV18,TGTGCCAGCCTAGAACAGAGCTCTGGAAACACCATATATTTT,CASLEQSSGNTIYF
TRBJ1-4,.,12,.,TRBV6-2/TRBV6-3,TGTGCCAGCAGTTACGGGGGTGAAAAACTGTTTTTT,CASSYGGEKLFF
TRBJ1-6,TRBD1,14,.,TRBV28,TGTGCCAGCAGTCCCGGGACAGTCAATTCACCCCTCCACTTT,CASSPGTVNSPLHF
TRBJ2-2,.,13,.,TRBV5-1,TGCGCCAGCAGAGATAATTCGGCCGGGGAGCTGTTTTTT,CASRDNSAGELFF
TRBJ2-7,.,15,.,TRBV6-2/TRBV6-3,TGTGCCAGCAGCCTTCTGTCGGGGAGCTCCTACGAGCAGTACTTC,CASSLLSGSSYEQYF
TRBJ2-7,.,12,.,TRBV14,TGTGCCAGCAGCCCAGCGGCATCCGAGCAGTACTTC,CASSPAASEQYF
TRBJ2-2,.,11,.,TRBV28,TGTGCCAGCACTGGGACCGGGGAGCTGTTTTTT,CASTGTGELFF
TRBJ2-1,.,14,.,TRBV28,TGTGCCAGCAGTTTGACTTCTTGGGGGAATGAGCAGTTCTTC,CASSLTSWGNEQFF
TRBJ2-3,.,16,.,TRBV29-1,TGCAGCGTCCCGGGACCATTAGGGGTTAGCACAGATACGCAGTATTTT,CSVPGPLGVSTDTQYF
TRBJ2-4,.,14,.,TRBV7-9,TGTGCCAGCAGCGAGAGGGGAGCCAAAAACATTCAGTACTTC,CASSERGAKNIQYF
TRBJ2-7,.,11,.,TRBV29-1,TGCAGCGGGGTTTCGGCGGCGGAGCAGTACTTC,CSGVSAAEQYF
TRBJ1-2,.,12,.,TRBV29-1,TGCATCTGCTCATCCCTAAACTATGGCTACACCTTC,CICSSLNYGYTF
TRBJ2-3,TRBD2,16,.,TRBV4-1,TGCGCCAGCAGCCAAGTACTAGCGGGGGGCCGGGATACGCAGTATTTT,CASSQVLAGGRDTQYF
TRBJ1-1,.,13,.,TRBV6-6,TGTGCCAGCAGTTACGCTCCTAACACTGAAGCTTTCTTT,CASSYAPNTEAFF
TRBJ1-4,.,15,.,TRBV7-2,TGTGCCAGCAGCCCTACCGGACGATCGAATGAAAAACTGTTTTTT,CASSPTGRSNEKLFF
TRBJ1-2,.,13,.,TRBV20-1,TGCAGTGCTAGTCCCAGGGAGGGAGATGGCTACACCTTC,CSASPREGDGYTF
TRBJ2-6,.,17,.,TRBV19,TGTGCCAGTAGTCGTAAAGGGGCGTATGCTGGGGCCAACGTCCTGACTTTC,CASSRKGAYAGANVLTF
TRBJ2-2,.,13,once,TRBV18,TGTGCCAGCTCACCCGATCTCACCGGGGAGCTGTTTTTT,CASSPDLTGELFF
TRBJ2-3,.,14,.,TRBV28,TGTGCCAGCAGTTTGTCTGGCCCAACAGATACGCAGTATTTT,CASSLSGPTDTQYF
TRBJ2-3,.,14,.,TRBV14,TGTGCCAGCAGCCAAGATTTGTGGGCGGGGGCTGAGTATTTT,CASSQDLWAGAEYF
TRBJ1-5,TRBD1,15,.,TRBV6-5,TGTGCCAGCAGCCTCGACAGGGAGAGCAATCAGCCCCAGCATTTT,CASSLDRESNQPQHF
TRBJ2-3,.,13,once,TRBV5-1,TGCGCCAGCAGCTTGGAGATGGCAGATACGCAGTATTTT,CASSLEMADTQYF
TRBJ1-2,TRBD1,15,once,TRBV5-1,TGCGCCAGCAGCCTGGGGACAGCGGATCTATTTGGCTACACCTTC,CASSLGTADLFGYTF
TRBJ1-5,.,15,.,TRBV13,TGTGCCAGCAGCTACGGGCCCGATAGCAATCAGCCCCAGCATTTT,CASSYGPDSNQPQHF
TRBJ1-1,.,16,.,TRBV5-1,TGCGCCAGCAGCTTGGAATTCTCCCAGGGAACGACTGAAGCTTTCTTT,CASSLEFSQGTTEAFF
TRBJ1-4,.,15,.,TRBV5-1,TGCGCCAGCAGCCCCTACGTTGCAACTAATGAAAAACTGTTTTTT,CASSPYVATNEKLFF
TRBJ1-3,TRBD1,17,.,TRBV24-1,TGTGCCACCAGTGATTGGAGACAGGGGGTGCCTGGAAACACCATATATTTT,CATSDWRQGVPGNTIYF
TRBJ1-5,.,16,.,TRBV5-5,TGTGCCAGCAGCTTGGGAACAAGGACAGGCAATCAGCCCCAGCATTTT,CASSLGTRTGNQPQHF
TRBJ1-5,.,16,.,TRBV6-6,TGTGCCAGCAGAACCGGACAGACTGGAAGCAATCAGCCCCAGCATTTT,CASRTGQTGSNQPQHF
TRBJ2-1,TRBD2,16,.,TRBV29-1,TGCAGCGTTGAAGATCTTGAGCGGGGGACCTACAATGAGCAGTTCTTC,CSVEDLERGTYNEQFF
TRBJ2-3,.,15,.,TRBV6-5,TGTGCCAGCAGTCCGCTTAAGGTGGGCACAGATACGCAGTATTTT,CASSPLKVGTDTQYF
TRBJ1-5,TRBD1,15,.,TRBV3-1/TRBV3-2,TGTGCCAGCAGCCAAGCGGGACAGCTGAACCAGCCCCAGCATTTT,CASSQAGQLNQPQHF
TRBJ1-5,TRBD1,15,.,TRBV5-1,TGCGCCAGCAGCTTGGGGGACAGTAAAAATCAGCCCCAGCATTTT,CASSLGDSKNQPQHF
TRBJ2-1,.,12,.,TRBV28,TGTGCCAGCGGCGCTCTAAGGAATGAGCAGTTCTTC,CASGALRNEQFF
TRBJ1-5,.,14,few,TRBV6-6,TGTGCCAGCAGTTTTATCAGGGGTAATCAGCCCCAGCATTTT,CASSFIRGNQPQHF